The present TCR beta chain was sequenced within a study of Ad26.COV2.S vaccination and SARS-CoV-2 variants. As for the study in general: Donor joined the COV1001 Ad26.COV2.S trial arm. Once or twice, 56 days apart, Ad26.COV2.S was delivered intramuscularly.

Noted treatment: 19 received Ad26.COV2.S at low or high dose, single or two shots; a few received placebo; per-sample allocation not given. Material that was analyzed had been drawn on day 63 after the first vaccine or placebo injection. Built on an Ad26 vector, the vaccine expressed Wuhan-strain SARS-CoV-2 spike. Sequenced by immunoSEQ multiplex PCR; TCRdb stores in-frame clones only, minus some. The data hold over 400,000 clones, with 89% observed a single time. This CDR3 contains 14 residues. Trimming left V 3 bases short and J 4 bases short, with 10 bases between. CDR1 and CDR2 from the germline V gene are LNHDA and SQIVND (reference sequence). With respect to this clone: Its antigen is unidentified.

Study-wide results and limits: The study found higher spike-specific TCR breadth in vaccine than placebo recipients.

The source was peripheral blood, collected in a trial of Ad26.COV2.S vaccine versus placebo. The sequence was collected from a person between 18 and 59 years old who received the Ad26.COV2.S COVID-19 vaccine or a placebo. The J gene is TRBJ1-5, the V gene TRBV19, with no clear D. The CDR3 DNA sequence: TGTGCCAGTAGTATGAGTCAGCTGAATCAGCCCCAGCATTTT. As protein: CASSMSQLNQPQHF.